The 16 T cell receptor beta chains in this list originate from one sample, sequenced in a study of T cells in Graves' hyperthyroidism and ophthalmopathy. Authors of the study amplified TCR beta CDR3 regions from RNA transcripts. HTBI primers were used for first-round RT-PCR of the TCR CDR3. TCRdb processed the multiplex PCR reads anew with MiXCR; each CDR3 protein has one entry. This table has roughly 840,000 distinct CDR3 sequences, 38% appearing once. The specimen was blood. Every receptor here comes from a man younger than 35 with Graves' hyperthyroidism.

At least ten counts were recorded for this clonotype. CDR3 bases: TGTGCCTCCAAGGGCTTGGAGGTAACTTTCTTT. This encodes CASKGLEVTFF. The J gene is TRBJ1-1, the V gene TRBV7-9; no clear D. CDR1 is SEHNR and CDR2 is FQNEAQ in the germline V gene (reference sequence). This CDR3 contains 11 residues. Trimming took 11 bases from V and 12 from J, leaving 19 bases between them.

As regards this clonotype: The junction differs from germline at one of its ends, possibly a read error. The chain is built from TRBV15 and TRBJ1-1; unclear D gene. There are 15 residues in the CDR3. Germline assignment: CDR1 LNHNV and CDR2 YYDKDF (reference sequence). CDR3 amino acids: CATSRETGLNTEAFF. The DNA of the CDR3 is TGTGCCACCAGTAGAGAGACGGGTTTGAACACTGAAGCTTTCTTT. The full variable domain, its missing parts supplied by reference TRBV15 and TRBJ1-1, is DAMVIQNPRYQVTQFGKPVTLSCSQTLNHNVMYWYQQKSSQAPKLLFHYYDKDFNNEADTPDNFQSRRPNTSFCFLDIRSPGLGDTAMYLCATSRETGLNTEAFFGQGTRLTVV.

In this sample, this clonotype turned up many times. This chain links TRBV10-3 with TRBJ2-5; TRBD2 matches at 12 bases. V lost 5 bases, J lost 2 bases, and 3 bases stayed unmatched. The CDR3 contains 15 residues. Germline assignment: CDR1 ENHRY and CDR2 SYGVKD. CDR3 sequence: CAISLTSGGQETQYF. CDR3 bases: TGTGCCATCAGTCTAACTAGCGGGGGGCAAGAGACCCAGTACTTC.

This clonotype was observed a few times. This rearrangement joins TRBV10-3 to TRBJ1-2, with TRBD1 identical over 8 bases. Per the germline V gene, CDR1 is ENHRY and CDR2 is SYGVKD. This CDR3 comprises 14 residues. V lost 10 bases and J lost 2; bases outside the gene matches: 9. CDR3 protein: CASGRTGPNYGYTF. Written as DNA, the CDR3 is TGTGCCAGCGGGCGGACAGGGCCAAACTATGGCTACACCTTC.

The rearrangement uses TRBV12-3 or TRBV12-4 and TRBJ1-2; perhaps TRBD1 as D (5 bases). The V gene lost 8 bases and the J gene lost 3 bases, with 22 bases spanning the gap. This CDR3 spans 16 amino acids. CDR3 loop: CASGRGGGTADYGYTF. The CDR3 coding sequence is TGTGCCAGCGGGAGAGGCGGAGGGACCGCTGACTATGGCTACACCTTC.

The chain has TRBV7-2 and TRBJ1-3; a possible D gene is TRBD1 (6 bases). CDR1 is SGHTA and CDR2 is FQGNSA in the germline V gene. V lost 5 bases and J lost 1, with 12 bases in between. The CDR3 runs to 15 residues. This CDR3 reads CASSRYRESGNTIYF. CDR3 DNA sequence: TGTGCCAGCAGCCGATACAGGGAATCTGGAAACACCATATATTTT. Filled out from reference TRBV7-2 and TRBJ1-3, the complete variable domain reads GAGVSQSPSNKVTEKGKDVELRCDPISGHTALYWYRQSLGQGLEFLIYFQGNSAPDKSGLPSDRFSAERTGGSVSTLTIQRTQQEDSAVYLCASSRYRESGNTIYFGEGSWLTVV.

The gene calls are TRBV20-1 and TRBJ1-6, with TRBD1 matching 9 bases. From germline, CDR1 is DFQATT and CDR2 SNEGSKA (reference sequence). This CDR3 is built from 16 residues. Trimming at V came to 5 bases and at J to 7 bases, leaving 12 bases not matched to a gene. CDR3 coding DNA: TGCAGTGCTCCAGAGATAGGACAGGGGAGCAATTCACCCCTCCACTTT. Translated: CSAPEIGQGSNSPLHF.

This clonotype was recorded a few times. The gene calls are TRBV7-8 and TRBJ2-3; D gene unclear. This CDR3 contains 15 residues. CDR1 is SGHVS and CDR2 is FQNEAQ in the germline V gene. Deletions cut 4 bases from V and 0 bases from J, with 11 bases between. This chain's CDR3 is CASSSYTRSTDTQYF. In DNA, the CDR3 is TGTGCCAGCAGCTCCTACACCCGTAGCACAGATACGCAGTATTTT.

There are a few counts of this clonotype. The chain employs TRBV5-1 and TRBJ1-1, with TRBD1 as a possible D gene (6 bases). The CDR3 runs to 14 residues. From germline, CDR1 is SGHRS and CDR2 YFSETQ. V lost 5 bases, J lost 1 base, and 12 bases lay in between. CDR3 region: CASRPWGRNTEAFF. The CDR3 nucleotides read TGCGCCAGCAGGCCCTGGGGGCGGAACACTGAAGCTTTCTTT.

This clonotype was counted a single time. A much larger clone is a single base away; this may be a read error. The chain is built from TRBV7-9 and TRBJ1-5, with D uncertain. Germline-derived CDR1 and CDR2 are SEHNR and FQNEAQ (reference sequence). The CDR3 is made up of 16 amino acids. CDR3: CASRLAQEASNQPQHF. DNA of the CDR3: TGTGCCAGCAGGTTAGCTCAGGAGGCGAGCAATCAGCCCCAGCATTTT. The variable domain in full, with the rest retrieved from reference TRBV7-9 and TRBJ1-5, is DTGVSQNPRHKITKRGQNVTFRCDPISEHNRLYWYRQTLGQGPEFLTYFQNEAQLEKSRLLSDRFSAERPKGSFSTLEIQRTEQGDSAMYLCASRLAQEASNQPQHFGDGTRLSIL.

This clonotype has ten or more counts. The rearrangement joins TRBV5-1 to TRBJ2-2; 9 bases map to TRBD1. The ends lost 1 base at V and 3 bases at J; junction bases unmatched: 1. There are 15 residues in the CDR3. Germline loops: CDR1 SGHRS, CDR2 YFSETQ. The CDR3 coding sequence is TGCGCCAGCAGCTTGAGGACAGGGGACACCGGGGAGCTGTTTTTT. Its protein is CASSLRTGDTGELFF.

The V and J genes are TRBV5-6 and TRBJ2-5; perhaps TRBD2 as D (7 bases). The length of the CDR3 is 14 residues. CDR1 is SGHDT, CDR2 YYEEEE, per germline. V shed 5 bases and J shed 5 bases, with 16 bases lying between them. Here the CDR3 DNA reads TGTGCCAGCAGTTTATGGGGGGGCCGGGAGACCCAGTACTTC. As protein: CASSLWGGRETQYF.

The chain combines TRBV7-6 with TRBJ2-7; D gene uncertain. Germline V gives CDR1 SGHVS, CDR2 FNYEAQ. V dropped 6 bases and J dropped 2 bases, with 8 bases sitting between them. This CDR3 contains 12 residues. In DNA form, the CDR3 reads TGTGCCAGCAGTTTTTATACCTACGAGCAGTACTTC. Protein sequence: CASSFYTYEQYF.

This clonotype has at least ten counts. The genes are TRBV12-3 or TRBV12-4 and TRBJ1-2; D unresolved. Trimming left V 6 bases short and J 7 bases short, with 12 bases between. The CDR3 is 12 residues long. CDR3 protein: CASSLPGGGYTF. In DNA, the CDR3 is TGTGCCAGCAGCCTTCCGGGCGGTGGCTACACCTTC.

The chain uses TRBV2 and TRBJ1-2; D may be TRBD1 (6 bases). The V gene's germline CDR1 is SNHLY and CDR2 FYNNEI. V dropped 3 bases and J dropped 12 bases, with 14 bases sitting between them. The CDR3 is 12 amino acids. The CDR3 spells CASSEDRQANTF. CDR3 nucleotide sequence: TGTGCCAGCAGTGAGGACCGACAGGCCAACACCTTC.

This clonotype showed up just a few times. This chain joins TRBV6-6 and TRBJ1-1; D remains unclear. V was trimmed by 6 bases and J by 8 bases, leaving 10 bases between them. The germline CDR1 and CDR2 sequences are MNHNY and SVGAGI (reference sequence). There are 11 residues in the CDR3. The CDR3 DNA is TGTGCCAGCAGGCGTCAAGGCGAAGCTTTCTTT. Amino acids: CASRRQGEAFF.